These 18 T cell receptor beta chains were all obtained from the same sample, sequenced in a study of beta chain features in type 1 diabetes. Investigators reverse transcribed all isolated RNA, so they sequenced expressed TCRB transcripts. The method was immunoSEQ multiplex PCR; TCRdb's version includes in-frame clones alone and lacks a portion of them. This sample carries about 700,000 clones, 10% to 15% of them seen once, and the ten largest clones take approximately 0.022%. Overall study results and limits: Within each of all four CD4+ subsets, Type 1 diabetes patients had TCRB CDR3s that were moderately but significantly shorter.

These TCRs' antigens remain unknown. The sample taken for sequencing was naive CD4+ T cells from blood. These receptors originate from a man between 18 and 35 years old with type 1 diabetes.

On this clone: Its ends do not fully match the called genes, so a read error is possible. The chain has TRBV10-3 and TRBJ1-5; D ambiguous. The CDR3 is 13 residues long. The germline gives CDR1 ENHRY, CDR2 SYGVKD. CDR3 in DNA: TGTGCCATCAATGAGTATAGCAATCAGCCCCAGCATTTT. Translating gives CAINEYSNQPQHF.

In its sample, this clone was seen a few times. The chain carries TRBV28 and TRBJ2-7; possibly TRBD1 for D (5 bases). CDR1 and CDR2 from the germline V gene are MDHEN and SYDVKM. Trimming removed 8 bases from V and 5 bases from J, with 13 bases in between. The CDR3 covers 12 residues. The CDR3 protein is CASLGQGDEQYF. DNA for the CDR3: TGTGCCAGCCTTGGGCAAGGGGACGAGCAGTACTTC.

This clone has a handful of counts. The chain recombines TRBV29-1 with TRBJ2-5, with unresolved D. There are 13 residues in the CDR3. CDR1 and CDR2 from the germline V gene are SQVTM and ANQGSEA. The V gene lost 4 bases and the J gene lost 3 bases, with 12 bases spanning the gap. CDR3 DNA: TGCAGCGTTGGGACCCCAAGTAAAGAGACCCAGTACTTC. Its translation is CSVGTPSKETQYF.

In its sample, this clone was seen a few times. The gene calls are TRBV7-9 and TRBJ1-4; no clear D gene. From germline, CDR1 is SEHNR and CDR2 FQNEAQ (reference sequence). Trimming left V 3 bases short and J 5 bases short, with 13 bases between. The CDR3 totals 15 residues. This chain's CDR3 is CASSLMGSFNEKLFF. In nucleotides, the CDR3 is TGTGCCAGCAGCTTGATGGGATCCTTCAATGAAAAACTGTTTTTT. The full variable domain, its missing parts supplied by reference TRBV7-9 and TRBJ1-4, is DTGVSQNPRHKITKRGQNVTFRCDPISEHNRLYWYRQTLGQGPEFLTYFQNEAQLEKSRLLSDRFSAERPKGSFSTLEIQRTEQGDSAMYLCASSLMGSFNEKLFFGSGTQLSVL.

This clone has only a few counts. The chain employs TRBV4-1 and TRBJ1-1; 9 positions agree with TRBD1. This CDR3 comprises 15 residues. V dropped 4 bases and J dropped 3; count of bases not matched to a gene: 6. In germline, CDR1 is MGHRA, CDR2 YSYEKL. The CDR3 DNA reads TGCGCCAGCAGCCGGCAACAGGGGGCGGACACTGAAGCTTTCTTT. The encoded protein is CASSRQQGADTEAFF.

This clone was detected a few times. The chain couples TRBV10-3 to TRBJ1-2, with unresolved D. Germline V gives CDR1 ENHRY, CDR2 SYGVKD. This CDR3 has 13 amino acids. Trimming removed 4 bases at V and 8 bases at J, with 14 bases between. The CDR3 is CAISVDPYAGYTF. CDR3 nucleotide sequence: TGTGCCATCAGTGTTGACCCCTACGCGGGCTACACCTTC.

V and J are TRBV7-3 and TRBJ2-5, with D maybe TRBD1 (5 bases). This CDR3 region has 14 residues. Trimming stripped 5 bases from V and 5 bases from J, with 15 bases between. Germline values: CDR1 SGHTA, CDR2 FQGTGA. In DNA, the CDR3 is TGTGCCAGCAGCCCCGGGCTGCCAGGGGAGACCCAGTACTTC. This sequence encodes CASSPGLPGETQYF.

Notes on this clone: Other DNA sequences from this sample encode an identical CDR3 as well. The genes are TRBV7-9 and TRBJ1-1; D unclear. The V and J ends lost 0 bases and 1 base respectively, with 3 bases between them. Germline CDR1 reads SEHNR; CDR2 reads FQNEAQ (reference sequence). The CDR3 runs to 13 residues. The CDR3 DNA follows: TGTGCCAGCAGCTTAGCAAGGAACACTGAAGCTTTCTTT. Protein product: CASSLARNTEAFF.

This clone showed up just a few times. The same CDR3 is also encoded by other DNA sequences in this sample. V usage is TRBV9 and J usage is TRBJ1-1, with no clear D. Germline V CDR1 and CDR2: SGDLS, YYNGEE. Deletions cut 0 bases from V and 1 base from J, with 7 bases between. This CDR3 has 14 amino acids. The CDR3 bases are TGTGCCAGCAGCGTAGTTAGCACGAACACTGAAGCTTTCTTT. As protein: CASSVVSTNTEAFF.

The chain has TRBV13 and TRBJ1-6; 11 bases are a match to TRBD1. The CDR3 contains 17 residues. The V gene's germline CDR1 is PRHDT and CDR2 FYEKMQ (reference sequence). With 0 bases clipped from V and 9 bases from J, the junction kept 7 bases outside the gene matches. This CDR3 reads CASSLGGQGGVLSPLHF. The CDR3 DNA follows: TGTGCCAGCAGCTTAGGGGGACAGGGGGGTGTGCTTTCACCCCTCCACTTT.

This chain connects TRBV30 to TRBJ1-1; D remains ambiguous. The CDR3 covers 13 residues. Per germline, CDR1 GTSNPN and CDR2 SVGIG (reference sequence). V was shortened by 1 base and J by 1 base, with 7 bases between the two germline ends. The CDR3 here is CAWSALANTEAFF. In DNA form, the CDR3 reads TGTGCCTGGAGTGCTTTGGCGAACACTGAAGCTTTCTTT.

This clone has only a few counts. This rearrangement joins TRBV25-1 to TRBJ1-2; tentative D call: TRBD1 (6 bases). Trimming shortened V by 3 bases and J by 4 bases, and 12 bases separated the two germline ends. Per the germline V gene, CDR1 is MGHDK and CDR2 is SYGVNS. This CDR3 contains 14 residues. CDR3 nucleotide sequence: TGTGCCAGCAGTGAGCCGGGACAAGGCTATGGCTACACCTTC. Translation: CASSEPGQGYGYTF.

This clone turned up a few times. This chain joins TRBV6-5 and TRBJ1-2, with TRBD1 identical over 9 bases. CDR3 length: 16 residues. Germline lookup yields CDR1 MNHEY and CDR2 SVGAGI. The V gene end was trimmed by 2 bases and the J gene end by 4 bases; junction bases not matched to a gene: 8. In DNA, the CDR3 is TGTGCCAGCAGTTACCGCTGGACAGGGGAAGGCTATGGCTACACCTTC. Translated, it gives CASSYRWTGEGYGYTF.

The rearrangement joins TRBV7-2 to TRBJ2-1, with D perhaps TRBD2 (5 bases). Trimming removed 5 bases at V and 10 bases at J, with 15 bases between. The germline V gene encodes CDR1 SGHTA and CDR2 FQGNSA. The CDR3 extends over 13 amino acids. The chain's CDR3 is CASSPRITGEQFF. The CDR3 region has the DNA TGTGCCAGCAGCCCCAGGATAACGGGGGAGCAGTTCTTC.

Only a few counts were recorded for this clone. The genes are TRBV14 and TRBJ2-5; D ambiguous. V lost 0 bases to trimming and J lost 6 bases, with 5 bases between them. The CDR3 has 12 amino acids. Per germline, CDR1 SGHDN and CDR2 FVKESK. The CDR3 sequence: CASSQDWQTQYF. CDR3 DNA sequence: TGTGCCAGCAGCCAAGATTGGCAGACCCAGTACTTC.

In this sample, this clone turned up a few times. V and J are TRBV9 and TRBJ2-1; weak D call: TRBD2 (6 bases). Looked up from germline, CDR1 is SGDLS and CDR2 is YYNGEE. V was cut by 4 bases and J by 8 bases, with 16 bases left in between. The CDR3 is made up of 14 amino acids. The DNA for the CDR3 is TGTGCCAGCAGCCCCCGTCCCCGGAGGGATGAGCAGTTCTTC. Translation gives CASSPRPRRDEQFF.

This clone showed up just a few times. The chain combines TRBV19 with TRBJ1-3; perhaps TRBD1 as D (5 bases). This CDR3 comprises 14 residues. Germline V gives CDR1 LNHDA, CDR2 SQIVND (reference sequence). Between the trimmed V and J ends, which lost 5 bases and 4 bases, there was a span of 12 bases. The CDR3, as DNA: TGTGCCAGTAGTTCAGGGCTCTCCGGAAACACCATATATTTT. Translation: CASSSGLSGNTIYF.

This clone showed up just a few times. The chain links TRBV28 to TRBJ1-1; D perhaps matches TRBD1 (6 bases). The CDR3 has 14 amino acids. Germline CDR1 reads MDHEN; CDR2 reads SYDVKM. The V and J ends lost 6 bases and 3 bases respectively, with 14 bases between them. CDR3 nucleotides: TGTGCCAGCAGCCCAGGGGAGGGGTACACTGAAGCTTTCTTT. It codes for CASSPGEGYTEAFF.